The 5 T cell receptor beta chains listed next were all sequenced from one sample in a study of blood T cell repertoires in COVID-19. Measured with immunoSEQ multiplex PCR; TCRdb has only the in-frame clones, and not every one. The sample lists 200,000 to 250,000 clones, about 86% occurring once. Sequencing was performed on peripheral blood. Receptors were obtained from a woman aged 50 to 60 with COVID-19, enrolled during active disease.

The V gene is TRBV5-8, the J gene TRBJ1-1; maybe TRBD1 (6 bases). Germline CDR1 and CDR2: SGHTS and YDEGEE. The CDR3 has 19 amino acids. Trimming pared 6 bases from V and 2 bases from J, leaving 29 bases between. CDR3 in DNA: TGTGCCAGCATCTATAACCCGGGACACGGGGTCAAGCCAAACACTGAAGCTTTCTTT. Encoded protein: CASIYNPGHGVKPNTEAFF.

The chain's CDR3 is CASSEYDGRWTEAFF. CDR3 sequence (DNA): TGTGCCAGCAGTGAATACGACGGGAGATGGACTGAAGCTTTCTTT. The rearrangement joins TRBV6-1 to TRBJ1-1; unclear D gene. The germline CDR1 and CDR2 sequences are MNHNS and SASEGT. CDR3 length equals 15 residues. V lost 2 bases and J lost 5, with 15 bases in between.

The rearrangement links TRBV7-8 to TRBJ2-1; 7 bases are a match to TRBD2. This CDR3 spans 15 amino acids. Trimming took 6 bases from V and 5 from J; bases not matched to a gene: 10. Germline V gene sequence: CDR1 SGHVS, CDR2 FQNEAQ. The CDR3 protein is CASRLEWGGHNEQFF. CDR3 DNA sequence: TGTGCCAGCAGGCTTGAGTGGGGGGGACACAATGAGCAGTTCTTC.

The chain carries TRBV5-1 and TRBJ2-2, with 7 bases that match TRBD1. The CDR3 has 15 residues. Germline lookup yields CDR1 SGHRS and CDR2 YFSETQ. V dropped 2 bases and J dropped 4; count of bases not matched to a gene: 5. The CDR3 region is CASSLGDSFTGELFF. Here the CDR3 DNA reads TGCGCCAGCAGCTTAGGGGACAGTTTCACCGGGGAGCTGTTTTTT.

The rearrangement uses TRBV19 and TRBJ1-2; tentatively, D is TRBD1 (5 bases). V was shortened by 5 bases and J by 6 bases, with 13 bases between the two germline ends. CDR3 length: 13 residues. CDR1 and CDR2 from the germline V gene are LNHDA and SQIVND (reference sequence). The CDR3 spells CASSPSWGDGYTF. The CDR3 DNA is TGTGCCAGTAGTCCGTCCTGGGGGGATGGCTACACCTTC.